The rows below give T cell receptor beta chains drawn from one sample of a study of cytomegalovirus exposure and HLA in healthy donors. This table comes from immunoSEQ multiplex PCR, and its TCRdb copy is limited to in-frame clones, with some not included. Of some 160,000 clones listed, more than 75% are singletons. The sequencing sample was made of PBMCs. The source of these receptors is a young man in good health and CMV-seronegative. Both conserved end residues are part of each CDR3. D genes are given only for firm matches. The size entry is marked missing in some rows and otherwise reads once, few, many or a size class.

CDR3nt: TGTGCCAGCGGCTTCAATGGCTTGGGCTACACCTTC; CDR3aa: CASGFNGLGYTF; d_gene: -; len: 12; abundance: -; v_gene: TRBV6-5; j_gene: TRBJ1-2
CDR3nt: TGTGCCAGCAGCTTAGGGGGGGGACAAGAAGCTTTCTTT; CDR3aa: CASSLGGGQEAFF; d_gene: -; len: 13; abundance: -; v_gene: TRBV7-9; j_gene: TRBJ1-1
CDR3nt: TGTGCCAGCAAAACTTACGGGAACACTGAAGCTTTCTTT; CDR3aa: CASKTYGNTEAFF; d_gene: -; len: 13; abundance: -; v_gene: TRBV19; j_gene: TRBJ1-1
CDR3nt: TGTGCCAGCAGCTTAGTCCCCCAGGGGGTTCCTCAGCCCCAGCATTTT; CDR3aa: CASSLVPQGVPQPQHF; d_gene: TRBD1; len: 16; abundance: -; v_gene: TRBV11-2; j_gene: TRBJ1-5
CDR3nt: TGCGCCAGCAGCTTGGAGGGGCGAGGTACAGATACGCAGTATTTT; CDR3aa: CASSLEGRGTDTQYF; d_gene: -; len: 15; abundance: -; v_gene: TRBV5-1; j_gene: TRBJ2-3
CDR3nt: TGTGCCAGCAGCGTGACAGGGATGAACACTGAAGCTTTCTTT; CDR3aa: CASSVTGMNTEAFF; d_gene: TRBD1; len: 14; abundance: -; v_gene: TRBV9; j_gene: TRBJ1-1
CDR3nt: TGTGCCAGCAGCGGTAGACGGGGGGCAGGAACCGGGGAGCTGTTTTTT; CDR3aa: CASSGRRGAGTGELFF; d_gene: -; len: 16; abundance: -; v_gene: TRBV13; j_gene: TRBJ2-2
CDR3nt: TGCGCCAGCAGCTCGGACACATACCAAGAGACCCAGTACTTC; CDR3aa: CASSSDTYQETQYF; d_gene: -; len: 14; abundance: once; v_gene: TRBV5-1; j_gene: TRBJ2-5
CDR3nt: TGTGCCTGGGGTAACCGGGGGAATCAGCCCCAGCATTTT; CDR3aa: CAWGNRGNQPQHF; d_gene: -; len: 13; abundance: -; v_gene: TRBV30; j_gene: TRBJ1-5
CDR3nt: TGCGCCAGCAGTTCAGAAACCCATGGAAACACCATATATTTT; CDR3aa: CASSSETHGNTIYF; d_gene: -; len: 14; abundance: -; v_gene: TRBV10-1; j_gene: TRBJ1-3
CDR3nt: TGTGCCAGCAGCGTAGGTGCGGGCCAGGTCTACAATGAGCAGTTCTTC; CDR3aa: CASSVGAGQVYNEQFF; d_gene: -; len: 16; abundance: -; v_gene: TRBV9; j_gene: TRBJ2-1
CDR3nt: TGTGCCAGCAGCCACCCGCCAGGAACTAACTATGGCTACACCTTC; CDR3aa: CASSHPPGTNYGYTF; d_gene: -; len: 15; abundance: -; v_gene: TRBV4-2; j_gene: TRBJ1-2
CDR3nt: TGTGCCAGCAGCCCTTTACCGGGACAGGGGGCCGTCCAAGAGACCCAGTACTTC; CDR3aa: CASSPLPGQGAVQETQYF; d_gene: TRBD1; len: 18; abundance: -; v_gene: TRBV14; j_gene: TRBJ2-5
CDR3nt: TGTGCCAGCAGCTTAGATTCGGGGGAGGTAGAGACCCAGTACTTC; CDR3aa: CASSLDSGEVETQYF; d_gene: -; len: 15; abundance: -; v_gene: TRBV7-6; j_gene: TRBJ2-5
CDR3nt: TGTGCCTGGGGTCGATCGGAGAATTCACCCCTCCACTTT; CDR3aa: CAWGRSENSPLHF; d_gene: -; len: 13; abundance: -; v_gene: TRBV30; j_gene: TRBJ1-6